The 9 T cell receptor beta chains below all came from one sample that was sequenced in a study of OX40 agonist ivuxolimab in advanced cancers. The method behind the library was the immunoSEQ multiplex PCR assay. TCRdb took this table from immuneACCESS and kept in-frame rearrangements with V and J called. Such tables lack part of the clones; where checked against another copy, unresolved V genes explain under half of the gap, and the rest is unexplained. Within this sample are fewer than 75,000 clones, with 85% to 90% of them counted one time only. 3.5% to 5% of the sample goes to the ten largest clones. The input for sequencing was CD4+ or CD8+ T cells sorted from blood, taken in a trial of the OX40 agonist ivuxolimab. The receptors stem from an adult with an advanced solid tumor such as melanoma, head and neck, liver or kidney cancer.

The chain links TRBV7-8 to TRBJ2-7; TRBD2 aligns across 9 bases. Germline V lookup: CDR1 SGHVS, CDR2 FQNEAQ. V trimming: 6 bases; J trimming: 2 bases; junction bases outside the gene matches: 5. The CDR3 is made up of 14 amino acids. For the CDR3, the DNA is TGTGCCAGCAGTAAAGCGGGAGGTGCCTACGAGCAGTACTTC. Translating it yields CASSKAGGAYEQYF.

The chain joins TRBV29-1 to TRBJ2-1, with TRBD2 matching 8 bases. The J segment lost 4 bases and the V segment lost 0 bases, leaving 8 bases of the junction unmatched. CDR1 SQVTM and CDR2 ANQGSEA come from the germline V gene. The CDR3 is made up of 16 amino acids. The chain's CDR3 is CSVEDYSGARYNEQFF. The CDR3 nucleotides are TGCAGCGTTGAAGATTATAGCGGGGCTAGGTACAATGAGCAGTTCTTC.

The chain uses TRBV6-5 and TRBJ1-1, with a weak D call TRBD1 (6 bases). The ends were cut back, 0 bases at V and 1 base at J, with 9 bases in the middle. The CDR3 totals 15 residues. Germline lookup yields CDR1 MNHEY and CDR2 SVGAGI. The CDR3 coding sequence is TGTGCCAGCAGTTACTCTGGGGGCAGGAACACTGAAGCTTTCTTT. This encodes CASSYSGGRNTEAFF.

The chain has TRBV6-5 and TRBJ1-2, with D uncertain. CDR1 MNHEY and CDR2 SVGAGI come from the germline V gene. CDR3 length equals 12 residues. The V end was cut by 4 bases, the J end by 4 bases, with 7 bases between. The CDR3 DNA sequence: TGTGCCAGCAGTTCCTTGGTCTATGGCTACACCTTC. It codes for CASSSLVYGYTF.

The genes are TRBV28 and TRBJ2-7, with no clear D. The CDR3 runs 13 residues. V was clipped by 6 bases and J by 0 bases, with 9 bases between them. Per the germline V gene, CDR1 is MDHEN and CDR2 is SYDVKM. CDR3 protein: CASSSSSSYEQYF. The CDR3 coding sequence is TGTGCCAGCAGCTCGAGCAGCTCCTACGAGCAGTACTTC.

The chain carries TRBV19 and TRBJ2-5, with D hard to call. CDR3 length: 14 amino acids. Looked up from germline, CDR1 is LNHDA and CDR2 is SQIVND (reference sequence). V gave up 4 bases and J gave up 5 bases, with 14 bases separating them. The CDR3: CASSNPTSLETQYF. The DNA of the CDR3 is TGTGCCAGTAGTAACCCGACGAGCCTGGAGACCCAGTACTTC.

This clone was detected only a few times. The J gene is TRBJ2-1, the V gene TRBV5-1; 9 positions match TRBD1. V lost 0 bases and J lost 8; bases outside the gene matches: 9. The V gene's germline CDR1 is SGHRS and CDR2 YFSETQ. This CDR3 comprises 16 residues. This CDR3 reads CASSLALRTGVDEQFF. CDR3 bases: TGCGCCAGCAGCTTGGCCTTGAGGACAGGGGTTGATGAGCAGTTCTTC.

The CDR3 nucleotides read TGTGCCAGCAGCTTAGGTGTGGGGGTGAGGGCACCCCTCCACTTT. Amino acids: CASSLGVGVRAPLHF. The rearrangement joins TRBV7-2 to TRBJ1-6; weak D call: TRBD1 (5 bases). CDR1 is SGHTA and CDR2 is FQGNSA in the germline V gene. Trimming took off 1 base at V and 11 bases at J, with 15 bases between the two ends. The CDR3 contains 15 residues.

The chain joins TRBV5-1 to TRBJ2-7; TRBD1 aligns across 8 bases. Looked up from germline, CDR1 is SGHRS and CDR2 is YFSETQ. V lost 0 bases to trimming and J lost 12 bases; unmatched junction nucleotides: 14. CDR3 size: 15 residues. The DNA for the CDR3 is TGCGCCAGCAGCTTGGCCCCCTTTACCGGGACAGGTCTGTACTTC. This gives the protein CASSLAPFTGTGLYF.